The source of this TCR beta chain is a study of OX40 agonist ivuxolimab in advanced cancers. Method: immunoSEQ multiplex PCR; TCRdb's copy keeps in-frame clones and lacks some. This sample has over 50,000 clones, with 80% to 95% found just once. The CDR3 extends over 16 amino acids. The germline V gene encodes CDR1 MGHRA and CDR2 YSYEKL. V dropped 2 bases and J dropped 8; count of bases not matched to a gene: 12. This TCR was recovered from an adult with an advanced solid tumor such as melanoma, head and neck, liver or kidney cancer. The chain links TRBV4-1 to TRBJ2-1; 7 bases are shared with TRBD1. Here the sequenced sample was CD4+ or CD8+ T cells sorted from blood, taken in a trial of the OX40 agonist ivuxolimab. This CDR3 is CASSQRGPQGYYEQFF. In DNA form, the CDR3 reads TGCGCCAGCAGCCAACGAGGCCCACAGGGGTATTATGAGCAGTTCTTC.